A selection of T cell receptor beta chains follows, all from one sample in a study of early T cells in non-severe SARS-CoV-2 infection. TCRdb used MiXCR to reprocess the 5' RACE reads, holding one entry per CDR3 protein. The sample lists about 48,000 distinct CDR3 sequences, less than 15% occurring once. Sequenced input: whole blood. Every receptor here comes from an adult who was a healthcare worker with PCR-confirmed SARS-CoV-2 infection or an uninfected control (not recorded which). Both conserved end residues are part of each CDR3. A D gene is named only where the DNA matches it firmly. Clone size is given for some rows only: seen once, a few or many times, or a class if the clone is expanded.

abundance,d_gene,j_gene,v_gene,CDR3aa,CDR3nt
many,.,TRBJ1-1,TRBV7-9,CASSLSLNTEAFF,TGTGCCAGCAGCTTATCTCTGAACACTGAAGCTTTCTTT
many,.,TRBJ1-1,TRBV18,CASSQRRDLNTEAFF,TGTGCCAGCTCACAGCGTAGGGATTTGAACACTGAAGCTTTCTTT
many,.,TRBJ1-1,TRBV6-1,CASRQGYNTEAFF,TGTGCCAGCAGACAAGGGTACAACACTGAAGCTTTCTTT
.,.,TRBJ2-2,TRBV21-1,CASSDLDTDGTGLNTGELFF,TGTGCCAGCAGCGATCTCGATACTGATGGGACAGGGCTGAACACCGGGGAGCTGTTTTTT
.,.,TRBJ1-1,TRBV18,CASSPPANTEAFF,TGTGCCAGCTCACCACCGGCTAACACTGAAGCTTTCTTT
many,.,TRBJ2-3,TRBV3-1,CASSFPGTDTQYF,TGTGCCAGCAGCTTTCCGGGGACAGATACGCAGTATTTT
.,TRBD1,TRBJ1-2,TRBV29-1,CSAGTGAGLDF,TGCAGCGCAGGGACAGGGGCAGGGTTGGACTTC
few,.,TRBJ2-3,TRBV7-2,CASNPGGQTVDTQYF,TGTGCCAGCAACCCCGGGGGACAGACAGTAGATACGCAGTATTTT
.,TRBD2,TRBJ2-3,TRBV29-1,CSDRAGGADTQYF,TGTTCGGACCGAGCGGGAGGGGCAGATACGCAGTATTTT
few,TRBD2,TRBJ2-1,TRBV4-2,CASSQAMREGLYNEQFF,TGTGCCAGCAGCCAAGCAATGCGGGAGGGTCTCTACAATGAGCAGTTCTTC
many,.,TRBJ1-3,TRBV10-2,CASSPNSGNTIYF,TGCGCCAGCAGTCCAAACTCTGGAAACACCATATATTTT
few,TRBD2,TRBJ2-1,TRBV3-1,CASSPSLAGDNEQFF,TGTGCCAGCAGCCCCTCACTAGCGGGGGACAATGAGCAGTTCTTC
few,.,TRBJ1-2,TRBV12-3/TRBV12-4,CASSRGTVDGYTF,TGTGCCAGCAGCCGGGGGACGGTGGATGGCTACACCTTC
.,.,TRBJ1-1,TRBV29-1,CSVLKVNTEAFF,TGCAGCGTTTTAAAGGTGAACACTGAAGCTTTCTTT
many,.,TRBJ2-7,TRBV24-1,CATSDRVSYEQYF,TGTGCCACCAGTGATCGTGTCTCCTACGAGCAGTACTTC
.,.,TRBJ2-2,TRBV6-2/TRBV6-3,CASSPRGVGLTGELFF,TGTGCCAGCAGCCCCAGAGGGGTGGGCTTAACCGGGGAGCTGTTTTTT
many,TRBD2,TRBJ2-7,TRBV27,CASSLSSAGGREQYF,TGTGCCAGCAGTTTATCGTCGGCGGGGGGCCGGGAGCAGTACTTC
few,TRBD1,TRBJ2-7,TRBV12-5,CASGFPDRVPSYEQYF,TGTGCTAGTGGTTTTCCAGACAGGGTTCCAAGCTACGAGCAGTACTTC
.,.,TRBJ2-7,TRBV14,CASSPHFSYEQYF,TGTGCCAGCAGCCCCCACTTTTCCTACGAGCAGTACTTC
.,.,TRBJ1-3,TRBV2,CASRPRQLPSGNTIYF,TGTGCCAGCAGGCCCCGACAGTTACCCTCTGGAAACACCATATATTTT
few,.,TRBJ2-3,TRBV3-1,CASSPPRGRGSADTQYF,TGTGCCAGCAGCCCACCCCGGGGGAGGGGGAGCGCAGATACGCAGTATTTT
.,.,TRBJ2-7,TRBV27,CASSLKQVTPDYEQYF,TGTGCCAGCAGTTTAAAGCAGGTAACGCCCGACTACGAGCAGTACTTC
many,.,TRBJ2-1,TRBV3-1,CASSQDRGRAQQFF,TGTGCCAGCAGCCAAGATCGGGGCAGGGCTCAGCAGTTCTTC
few,.,TRBJ1-2,TRBV4-1,CASSARAGVNNYGYTF,TGCGCCAGCAGCGCCAGGGCAGGCGTCAATAACTATGGCTACACCTTC
many,.,TRBJ1-2,TRBV20-1,CSARPSRDGYGYTF,TGCAGTGCTAGACCCTCCCGGGATGGCTATGGCTACACCTTC
many,TRBD2,TRBJ2-1,TRBV4-1,CASSQVPGLARGVEQFF,TGCGCCAGCAGCCAAGTACCAGGACTAGCGAGAGGTGTCGAGCAGTTCTTC
few,.,TRBJ2-5,TRBV7-2,CASSFGPEETQYF,TGTGCCAGCAGCTTCGGCCCCGAAGAGACCCAGTACTTC
many,.,TRBJ1-4,TRBV29-1,CSVEHWDKLFF,TGCAGCGTTGAGCACTGGGACAAACTGTTTTTT
many,TRBD2,TRBJ2-3,TRBV7-2,CASSFSSGGASTQYF,TGTGCCAGCAGCTTTTCTAGCGGGGGGGCCTCAACGCAGTATTTT
few,.,TRBJ2-1,TRBV3-1,CASSPLFTGLNEQFF,TGTGCCAGCAGCCCCCTCTTTACGGGGTTGAATGAGCAGTTCTTC
few,.,TRBJ2-1,TRBV18,CASSQAGQYNEQFF,TGTGCCAGCTCACAAGCCGGGCAGTACAATGAGCAGTTCTTC